This T cell receptor (beta chain) came from a study of memory CD4+ T cells and cytomegalovirus serostatus. Some clones are missing from TCRdb's copy, which holds only in-frame ones; the method was immunoSEQ multiplex PCR. The data show 45,000 to 65,000 clones, with about 83% seen just once and 2% held by the top ten. The sort gate was single viable CD3+CD4+CD8-CD45RO+ cells for memory CD4+ T cells. Deletions cut 5 bases from V and 6 bases from J, with 8 bases between. The germline V gene encodes CDR1 SGHTA and CDR2 FQGNSA. The CDR3 runs 12 residues. Sequenced: memory CD4+ T cells from blood. The clonotype originates from an adult in good health and CMV-seropositive. The rearrangement uses TRBV7-2 and TRBJ2-1, with D perhaps TRBD2 (5 bases). The CDR3 protein is CASSGGGNEQFF. The CDR3 region has the DNA TGTGCCAGCAGCGGAGGCGGCAATGAGCAGTTCTTC.